Below, 19 T cell receptor beta chains from the same sample are listed, as sequenced in a study of blood T cell repertoires in COVID-19. TCRdb keeps only in-frame clones here, not all; method: immunoSEQ multiplex PCR. This sample has 26,000 or so clones, with around 65% found just once. The sequenced sample was peripheral blood. These receptors came from a man aged 55 to 70 with active or convalescent COVID-19.

This sequence joins TRBV2 and TRBJ2-5; unclear D gene. Trimming shortened V by 7 bases and J by 2 bases, and 14 bases separated the two germline ends. The CDR3 runs 14 residues. The germline gives CDR1 SNHLY, CDR2 FYNNEI. As DNA, the CDR3 is TGTGCCAGCATCTTACACAGTCAGCAAGAGACCCAGTACTTC. This encodes CASILHSQQETQYF.

V gene TRBV7-8 combines with J gene TRBJ2-5; 10 bases are shared with TRBD2. Germline V gene data show CDR1 as SGHVS and CDR2 as FQNEAQ. The J segment lost 4 bases and the V segment lost 2 bases, leaving 4 bases of the junction unmatched. There are 15 residues in the CDR3. For the CDR3, the DNA is TGTGCCAGCAGCTTACGTAGCGGGGGGCTAGAGACCCAGTACTTC. Its protein product is CASSLRSGGLETQYF.

There are a few counts of this clone. The chain has TRBV6-5 and TRBJ2-7, with 8 nucleotides matching TRBD1. J gave up 2 bases and V 8 bases, and 11 bases lay outside the gene matches. The CDR3 runs 15 residues. Germline assignment: CDR1 MNHEY and CDR2 SVGAGI. The CDR3 spells CASERDRGRAYEQYF. The CDR3 nucleotides are TGTGCCAGCGAAAGAGACAGGGGAAGGGCCTACGAGCAGTACTTC.

This clone was seen a single time. At the DNA level, this CDR3 is encoded by other sequences in the same sample as well. The chain employs TRBV27 and TRBJ2-7; 7 nucleotides agree with TRBD2. V lost 7 bases and J lost 6; bases outside the gene matches: 15. Germline assignment: CDR1 MNHEY and CDR2 SMNVEV (reference sequence). The CDR3 runs 15 residues. CDR3 protein: CASKKGAGPSGEQYF. CDR3 DNA sequence: TGTGCCAGCAAAAAAGGAGCGGGGCCAAGTGGCGAGCAGTACTTC.

By share, this clone ranks as medium-sized. This chain links TRBV19 with TRBJ2-5; 8 bases agree with TRBD2. The CDR3 consists of 13 residues. Trimming cost V 6 bases and J 5 bases; bases outside gene matches: 5. Germline lookup yields CDR1 LNHDA and CDR2 SQIVND (reference sequence). The CDR3 DNA sequence: TGTGCCAGTAGCCCGGGGGGGAGGGAGACCCAGTACTTC. Translation: CASSPGGRETQYF.

The rearrangement links TRBV5-4 to TRBJ1-1, with D possibly being TRBD1 (5 bases). V was pared by 5 bases and J by 1 base, with 9 bases between. The length of the CDR3 is 13 residues. The germline gives CDR1 SGHNT, CDR2 YYREEE (reference sequence). The CDR3, as DNA: TGTGCCAGCAGTCAAACAGGGAACACTGAAGCTTTCTTT. Its translation: CASSQTGNTEAFF. Full variable domain (outside the CDR3, taken from reference TRBV5-4 and TRBJ1-1): ETGVTQSPTHLIKTRGQQVTLRCSSQSGHNTVSWYQQALGQGPQFIFQYYREEENGRGNFPPRFSGLQFPNYSSELNVNALELDDSALYLCASSQTGNTEAFFGQGTRLTVV.

As regards this clone: Different DNA sequences within this sample yield the same CDR3. The V gene is TRBV28, the J gene TRBJ1-1, with a weak D call TRBD1 (6 bases). CDR3 length: 15 residues. V gave up 2 bases and J gave up 1 base, with 11 bases separating them. Germline CDR1 and CDR2: MDHEN and SYDVKM. CDR3 region: CASSLTDRRNTEAFF. The CDR3 DNA sequence: TGTGCCAGCAGTTTAACGGACAGACGGAACACTGAAGCTTTCTTT.

The V call is TRBV4-1, the J call TRBJ2-3; 10 bases are shared with TRBD2. CDR1 and CDR2 (germline): MGHRA, YSYEKL. The trim removed 0 bases at V and 4 bases at J, leaving 4 bases unmatched. The CDR3 extends over 16 amino acids. The CDR3 DNA reads as TGCGCCAGCAGCCAAGATTCAAGCGGGGGGGCAGATACGCAGTATTTT. This gives the protein CASSQDSSGGADTQYF.

The J gene is TRBJ1-4, the V gene TRBV11-2; possible D gene TRBD1, 5 bases. Trimming pared 0 bases from V and 10 bases from J, leaving 15 bases between. From germline, CDR1 is SGHAT and CDR2 FQNNGV. The CDR3 consists of 15 residues. CDR3 DNA: TGTGCCAGCAGCTTAGAAGGGACGGCGGGGGGAAAACTGTTTTTT. Residues: CASSLEGTAGGKLFF.

The chain uses TRBV11-3 and TRBJ2-5; tentatively, D is TRBD1 (6 bases). The germline gives CDR1 SGHNT, CDR2 YENEEA. The CDR3 consists of 14 residues. V gave up 4 bases and J gave up 2 bases, with 11 bases separating them. CDR3: CASSSRDKQETQYF. The CDR3 nucleotides are TGTGCCAGCAGCTCCCGGGACAAACAAGAGACCCAGTACTTC.

This sequence joins TRBV25-1 and TRBJ1-2; 8 nucleotides align to TRBD1. The germline V gene has CDR1 MGHDK and CDR2 SYGVNS. The CDR3 is 14 residues long. V was clipped by 3 bases and J by 1 base; unmatched bases: 1. The chain's CDR3 is CASSEDRVNYGYTF. The DNA for the CDR3 is TGTGCCAGCAGTGAGGACAGGGTTAACTATGGCTACACCTTC.

The rearrangement uses TRBV25-1 and TRBJ2-7; weak D call: TRBD1 (5 bases). CDR1 is MGHDK, CDR2 SYGVNS, per germline. The CDR3 runs 14 residues. V lost 5 bases to trimming and J lost 5 bases, with 16 bases between them. CDR3: CASSPSRAPHEQYF. In nucleotides, the CDR3 is TGTGCCAGCAGTCCCAGCAGGGCTCCCCACGAGCAGTACTTC.

Here the CDR3 reads CATSRNTGTLYF. The CDR3 region has the DNA TGTGCCACCAGCAGAAACACCGGGACATTATACTTC. The chain couples TRBV15 to TRBJ2-5, with a possible D match to TRBD1 (6 bases). Germline V gives CDR1 LNHNV, CDR2 YYDKDF (reference sequence). V was pared by 2 bases and J by 14 bases, with 15 bases between. The CDR3 length is 12 residues.

The V gene is TRBV5-1, the J gene TRBJ1-1; 7 bases map to TRBD1. CDR3 length: 15 residues. Germline-derived CDR1 and CDR2 are SGHRS and YFSETQ. With 5 bases clipped from V and 3 bases from J, the junction kept 10 bases outside the gene matches. The DNA for the CDR3 is TGCGCCAGCAGTTTCCGGGGACAGATATACACTGAAGCTTTCTTT. It codes for CASSFRGQIYTEAFF.

The V gene is TRBV5-4, the J gene TRBJ1-1; D might be TRBD1 (5 bases). With 9 bases removed from V and 4 bases from J, the gap between germline ends came to 19 bases. This CDR3 has 14 residues. From germline, CDR1 is SGHNT and CDR2 YYREEE (reference sequence). The CDR3 nucleotides read TGTGCCATCTGGGAAGGGGTAAAGGGCACTGAAGCTTTCTTT. Residues: CAIWEGVKGTEAFF.

The chain uses TRBV20-1 and TRBJ2-5, with D unclear. Germline V gene lookup returns CDR1 DFQATT and CDR2 SNEGSKA (reference sequence). The V gene lost 6 bases and the J gene lost 2 bases, with 4 bases spanning the gap. The CDR3 runs to 10 residues. The CDR3 DNA reads as TGCAGTGCCTCGCAAGAGACCCAGTACTTC. Protein sequence: CSASQETQYF.

This chain links TRBV7-2 with TRBJ2-1; TRBD2 matches at 13 bases. The CDR3 runs 15 residues. V lost 1 base, J lost 10 bases, and 4 bases stayed unmatched. The germline CDR1 and CDR2 sequences are SGHTA and FQGNSA. The CDR3 sequence is CASSLVRTSGGEQFF. CDR3 DNA: TGTGCCAGCAGCTTAGTAAGGACTAGCGGGGGAGAGCAGTTCTTC.

The rearrangement joins TRBV5-1 to TRBJ1-2, with D possibly matching TRBD1 (6 bases). With 0 bases removed from V and 8 bases from J, the gap between germline ends came to 17 bases. The CDR3 spans 15 residues. Germline V gene lookup returns CDR1 SGHRS and CDR2 YFSETQ. The CDR3 sequence: CASSLDRGHGGGYTF. The CDR3 DNA follows: TGCGCCAGCAGCTTGGATAGGGGACACGGCGGGGGCTACACCTTC.

The genes are TRBV2 and TRBJ2-6; tentatively, D is TRBD1 (6 bases). V was shortened by 7 bases and J by 0 bases, with 10 bases between the two germline ends. Germline V CDR1 and CDR2: SNHLY, FYNNEI. CDR3 length equals 15 residues. The CDR3 nucleotides are TGTGCCAGCAAAGAGGACAGCTCTGGGGCCAACGTCCTGACTTTC. Amino acids: CASKEDSSGANVLTF.